Given below is one T cell receptor (beta chain) in context. The target of this receptor is not known. Base quality data are lacking; no much larger clone is found one base away. TCRbeta CDR3 regions were amplified from genomic DNA using the immunoSEQ Assay, a bias-controlled multiplex PCR. The study's own analysis went as follows. The number of nucleated cells in each sample was estimated by amplification of reference gene primers within the assay. To quantify the absolute abundance of each unique TCRbeta CDR3 rearrangement, sequence reads were collapsed and filtered. For each sample, productive Simpson clonality was calculated as the square root of Simpson's diversity index over productive rearrangements. As stored in TCRdb, this immuneACCESS dataset retains in-frame rearrangements with V and J assigned. A fraction of the clones does not appear; measured against another copy, unresolved V genes explain less than half of the discrepancy, and the remainder lacks a known reason. V and J calls and clone size are those listed in that table; D and trimming were worked out from the DNA. The sample table holds approximately 300,000 clones, of which about nine tenths were seen once. The ten largest clones capture 8% to 13% of the sample.

This sample was included in a study of blood T cell repertoires in COVID-19 (dated by TCRdb to between 2020 and 2021). Looking at the study overall: Samples from collaborators originated in the United States, Italy and Spain and spanned both the acute and convalescent phases of COVID-19. The material from the prospective study consisted of cDNA or gDNA derived from T cells, B-cell-depleted T cells, or PBMCs. Subjects who had been exposed to COVID-19, were actively infected with it, or had recovered from it provided the deeply sampled blood TCRbeta repertoires that made up the dataset. A freely available public database, intended as a resource for researchers studying the immune response to SARS-CoV-2, is where the repertoires were released. Samples were obtained from the ongoing ImmuneRACE study (first 160 participants) and from over 1,000 subjects provided by 6 global collaborators. A de-identified subject ID, COVID-19 status, age in years and sex were almost always included in the sample metadata. Where available, HLA class I and class II types were taken from metadata supplied by the sample provider and were not determined by assay-based typing. Points the paper makes about the study in general: The quantity of clinical and demographic metadata differed by source and by participant and was supplied without curation.

Taken from cysteine to phenylalanine, the CDR3 has 16 residues. Of the read, only the CDR3 DNA is kept; its 48 bases are in frame from base 1. V loses 1 base of germline sequence and J loses 8 bases, and the interval between the two ends is 16 bases. The germline V gene (reference sequence) specifies SGHNT as CDR1 and YYREEE as CDR2. Participants in the prospective study were aged about 18 to 95 years, lived in 20 to 25 United States geographic areas, and enrolled through a virtual design. Cohort assignment in the prospective study relied on participant-reported clinical history from a screening survey and a study questionnaire. ImmuneRACE Cohort 3 recovered participants were defined by two consecutive negative NP/OP PCR tests, healthcare professional clearance, or symptom resolution. Each participant in the prospective study had whole blood, serum and a nasopharyngeal or oropharyngeal swab collected by mobile phlebotomists. Additional blood draws and questionnaires over an approximately 2-month period could optionally be provided by prospective study participants. Before DNA extraction, prospective study blood samples were shipped either frozen or at room temperature.

The source of this sequence is a woman aged 18 to 35 who had recovered from COVID-19. The chain joins TRBV5-4 to TRBJ1-6; perhaps TRBD1 is the D gene, with 5 bases matching. Sequenced sample: PBMCs or T cells enriched from blood (not recorded which). The CDR3 region reads CASSLSWTGEDSPLHF. The nucleotide sequence is given as TGTGCCAGCAGCTTGAGTTGGACGGGGGAGGATTCACCCCTCCACTTT. The full variable domain, completed from the reference TRBV5-4 and TRBJ1-6 proteins outside the CDR3, reads ETGVTQSPTHLIKTRGQQVTLRCSSQSGHNTVSWYQQALGQGPQFIFQYYREEENGRGNFPPRFSGLQFPNYSSELNVNALELDDSALYLCASSLSWTGEDSPLHFGNGTRLTVT.